This TCR beta chain was sequenced for a study of identical twins. This clonotype turned up a few times. TCRdb processed the 5' RACE reads anew with MiXCR; each CDR3 protein has one entry. This table has about 480,000 distinct CDR3 sequences, about 14% appearing once. Per the germline V gene, CDR1 is LGHNT and CDR2 is FRNRAP. Trimming at V came to 6 bases and at J to 6 bases, leaving 2 bases not matched to a gene. The CDR3 consists of 12 residues. These records were also assigned to another study, of yellow fever vaccine responses in identical twins.

This clonotype originated in a woman aged 18-30 years in good health. The chain joins TRBV12-5 to TRBJ2-1, with TRBD2 matching over 7 bases. Sequenced sample: CD4+ T cells sorted from blood. CDR3 region: CASGGGFNEQFF. The CDR3 DNA reads as TGTGCTAGTGGGGGAGGGTTCAATGAGCAGTTCTTC.